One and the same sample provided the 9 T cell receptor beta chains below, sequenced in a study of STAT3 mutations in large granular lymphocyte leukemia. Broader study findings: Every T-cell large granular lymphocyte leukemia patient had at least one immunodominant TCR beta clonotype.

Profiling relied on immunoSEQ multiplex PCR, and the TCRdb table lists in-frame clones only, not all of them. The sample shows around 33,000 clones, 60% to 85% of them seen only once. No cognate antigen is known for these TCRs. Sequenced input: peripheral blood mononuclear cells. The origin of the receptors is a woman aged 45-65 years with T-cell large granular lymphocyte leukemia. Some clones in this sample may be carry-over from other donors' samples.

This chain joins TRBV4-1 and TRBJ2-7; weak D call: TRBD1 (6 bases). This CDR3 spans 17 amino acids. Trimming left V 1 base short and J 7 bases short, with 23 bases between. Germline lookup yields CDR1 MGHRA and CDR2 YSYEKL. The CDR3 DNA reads TGCGCCAGCAGCCAAGGTCCCAGCCGACAGGTGCCCAGGGAGCAGTACTTC. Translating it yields CASSQGPSRQVPREQYF.

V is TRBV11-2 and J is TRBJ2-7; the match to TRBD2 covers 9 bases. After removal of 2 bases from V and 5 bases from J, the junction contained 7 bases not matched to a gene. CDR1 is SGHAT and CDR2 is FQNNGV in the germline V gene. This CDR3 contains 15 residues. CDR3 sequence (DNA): TGTGCCAGCAGCTTAAGTAGCGGGAGTATCAACGAGCAGTACTTC. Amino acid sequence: CASSLSSGSINEQYF.

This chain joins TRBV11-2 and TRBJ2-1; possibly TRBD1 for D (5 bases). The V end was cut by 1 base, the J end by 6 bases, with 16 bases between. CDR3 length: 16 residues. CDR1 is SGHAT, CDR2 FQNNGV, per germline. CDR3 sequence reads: CASSLGGRGYLNEQFF. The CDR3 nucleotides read TGTGCCAGCAGCTTAGGGGGAAGGGGCTACCTCAATGAGCAGTTCTTC.

The CDR3 sequence is CASSPTTGIMNTEAFF. The CDR3 DNA reads as TGTGCCAGCTCACCAACGACAGGGATTATGAACACTGAAGCTTTCTTT. The rearrangement links TRBV18 to TRBJ1-1, with 7 nucleotides matching TRBD1. The CDR3 loop spans 16 amino acids. After removal of 2 bases from V and 0 bases from J, the junction contained 6 bases not matched to a gene. Per the germline V gene, CDR1 is KGHSH and CDR2 is LQKENI.

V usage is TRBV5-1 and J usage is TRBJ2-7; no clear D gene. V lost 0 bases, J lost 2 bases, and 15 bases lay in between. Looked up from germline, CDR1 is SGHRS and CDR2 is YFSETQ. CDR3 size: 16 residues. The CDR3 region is CASSLEASGSTYEQYF. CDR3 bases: TGCGCCAGCAGCTTGGAGGCTTCGGGTTCCACCTACGAGCAGTACTTC.

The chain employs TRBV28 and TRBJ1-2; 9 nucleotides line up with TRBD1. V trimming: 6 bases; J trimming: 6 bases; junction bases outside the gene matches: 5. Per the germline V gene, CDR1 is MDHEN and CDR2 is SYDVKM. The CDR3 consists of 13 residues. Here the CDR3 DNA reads TGTGCCAGCAGGGGGACAGGGAATAATGGCTACACCTTC. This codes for CASRGTGNNGYTF.

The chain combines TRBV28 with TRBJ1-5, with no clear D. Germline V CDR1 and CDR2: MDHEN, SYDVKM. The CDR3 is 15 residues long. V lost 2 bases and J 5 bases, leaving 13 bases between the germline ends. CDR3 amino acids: CASSLVVWLDQPQHF. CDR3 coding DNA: TGTGCCAGCAGTTTAGTAGTTTGGTTGGATCAGCCCCAGCATTTT. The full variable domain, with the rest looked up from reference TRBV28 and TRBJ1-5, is DVKVTQSSRYLVKRTGEKVFLECVQDMDHENMFWYRQDPGLGLRLIYFSYDVKMKEKGDIPEGYSVSREKKERFSLILESASTNQTSMYLCASSLVVWLDQPQHFGDGTRLSIL.

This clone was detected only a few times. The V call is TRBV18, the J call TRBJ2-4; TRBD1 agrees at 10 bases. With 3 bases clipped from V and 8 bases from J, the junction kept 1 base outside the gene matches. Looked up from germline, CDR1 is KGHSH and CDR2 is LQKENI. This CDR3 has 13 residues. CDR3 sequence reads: CASSPGTGDIQYF. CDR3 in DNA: TGTGCCAGCTCACCCGGGACAGGGGACATTCAGTACTTC.

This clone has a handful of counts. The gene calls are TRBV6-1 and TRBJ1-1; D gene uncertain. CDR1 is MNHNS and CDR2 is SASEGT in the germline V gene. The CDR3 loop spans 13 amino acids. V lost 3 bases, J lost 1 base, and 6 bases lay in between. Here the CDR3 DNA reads TGTGCCAGCAGTGAGGTTCGGAACACTGAAGCTTTCTTT. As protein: CASSEVRNTEAFF.